This T cell receptor beta chain was identified during a study of technical replicates of blood from several donors. Sequenced by immunoSEQ multiplex PCR; TCRdb stores in-frame clones only, minus some. This sample yields approximately 73,000 clones, of which roughly 93% are seen a single time; approximately 0.24% belongs to the top ten. The V gene's germline CDR1 is SGHNT and CDR2 YENEEA. Unmatched junction bases numbered 11, after V lost 0 bases and J lost 4 bases. This CDR3 region has 20 residues. Sequenced sample: T cells isolated from PBMCs. V is TRBV11-3 and J is TRBJ2-1, with TRBD2 matching 14 bases. This TCR came from a human donor in good health. CDR3 nucleotide sequence: TGTGCCAGCAGCTTAGATCTTCGACTAGCGGGAGGGCCCAATTACAATGAGCAGTTCTTC. Translated, it gives CASSLDLRLAGGPNYNEQFF.